At least ten counts were recorded for the clone carrying this T cell receptor beta chain. These data come from a study of low-dose radiotherapy and immunotherapy resistance in tumors. Study-wide context: Treatment of Cohort 1 consisted of 0.5 Gy per fraction every 2 weeks, adding up to 6.5 Gy. Administration of intravenous cyclophosphamide at 200 mg/m2 took place every two weeks, one day before radiation and immunotherapy.

Time point of the sample: before trial treatment. The CDR3 covers 14 residues. Between the trimmed V and J ends, which lost 5 bases and 3 bases, there was a span of 11 bases. Germline lookup yields CDR1 SGHAT and CDR2 FQDESV (reference sequence). Both TCRalpha and TCRbeta chains were reverse transcribed with V-gene-specific primers. A 20-cycle PCR with a constant-region primer and V-primer adapter amplified TCRs. TCRdb itself ran the reads through MiXCR, one entry per CDR3 protein. The table shows 70,000 to 90,000 distinct CDR3 sequences, with roughly a sixth occurring only once. This TCR came from a male donor with prostate cancer. Material: PBMCs, obtained before treatment. The chain employs TRBV11-1 and TRBJ2-1; D remains unclear. The CDR3 spells CASSPPWLYNEQFF. In DNA, the CDR3 is TGTGCCAGCAGCCCTCCCTGGCTCTACAATGAGCAGTTCTTC.